These 16 T cell receptor beta chains came from one sample sequenced in a study of T cells in Graves' hyperthyroidism and ophthalmopathy (dated by TCRdb to between 2018 and 2020). The library came from multiplex PCR. For sequencing, an Illumina HiSeq 2000 was employed. Amplification of TCR beta CDR3 regions was carried out from RNA transcripts. The first round of RT-PCR for the TCR CDR3 was performed with the HTBI primer set and the Qiagen OneStep RT-PCR kit. The public reads were reprocessed in TCRdb via fastp at Q25 and MiXCR, keeping in-frame beta chains. Rows matching on CDR3 protein sequence are summarized as one entry with the most common DNA and genes. The sample has fewer than 550,000 distinct CDR3 sequences on record, 15% to 17% of them singletons. The ten largest clonotypes hold approximately 7.5% of the sample. Source material: blood. The receptors here all came from a woman aged 18 to 35 with Graves' hyperthyroidism.

At least ten counts were recorded for this clonotype. The junction does not match germline at one end; this may be a read error. The chain carries TRBV2 and TRBJ1-5; D might be TRBD1 (6 bases). Germline CDR1 reads SNHLY; CDR2 reads FYNNEI. The CDR3 length is 15 residues. The CDR3 sequence: CASSEAGGGNQSQHF. In DNA, the CDR3 is TGTGCCAGCAGTGAAGCCGGGGGCGGCAATCAGTCCCAGCATTTT. Combining the CDR3 with reference TRBV2 and TRBJ1-5 gives the whole variable domain EPEVTQTPSHQVTQMGQEVILRCVPISNHLYFYWYRQILGQKVEFLVSFYNNEISEKSEIFDDQFSVERPDGSNFTLKIRSTKLEDSAMYFCASSEAGGGNQSQHFGDGTRLSIL.

This clonotype showed up many times. This chain uses TRBV27 with TRBJ2-7, with 10 bases matching TRBD1. Germline assignment: CDR1 MNHEY and CDR2 SMNVEV (reference sequence). V lost 5 bases, J lost 6 bases, and 4 bases stayed unmatched. This CDR3 is built from 13 residues. The CDR3 is CASSPRTGGEQYF. The CDR3 nucleotides read TGTGCCAGCAGTCCCCGGACAGGGGGCGAGCAGTACTTC.

This clonotype showed up many times. V usage is TRBV12-3 or TRBV12-4 and J usage is TRBJ2-5; 15 bases match TRBD2. This CDR3 region has 19 residues. J lost 4 bases, V lost 3 bases, and 12 bases had no gene match. This CDR3 reads CASSFGGGLAGGPRETQYF. In DNA form, the CDR3 reads TGTGCCAGCAGTTTTGGGGGCGGACTAGCGGGAGGGCCCCGAGAGACCCAGTACTTC.

This clonotype was seen at least ten times. This sequence joins TRBV20-1 and TRBJ2-7; the D is unclear. V lost 4 bases and J 3 bases, leaving 10 bases between the germline ends. The CDR3 sequence is 12 residues long. Germline lookup yields CDR1 DFQATT and CDR2 SNEGSKA (reference sequence). The CDR3 loop reads CSAIVVGYEQYF. The CDR3 bases are TGCAGTGCTATCGTCGTAGGCTACGAGCAGTACTTC.

This clonotype was counted only a few times. J is TRBJ2-7 and V is TRBV4-1; 9 nucleotides match TRBD1. CDR3 length equals 15 residues. J lost 5 bases, V lost 4 bases, and 9 bases had no gene match. The germline gives CDR1 MGHRA, CDR2 YSYEKL. CDR3 amino acids: CASSLGRDRDHEQYF. CDR3 coding DNA: TGCGCCAGCAGCCTAGGTCGGGACAGGGACCACGAGCAGTACTTC.

In this sample, this clonotype turned up a few times. This sequence joins TRBV12-3 or TRBV12-4 and TRBJ1-5, with 7 bases aligning to TRBD1. Trimming removed 1 base from V and 5 bases from J; junction bases left unmatched: 8. The CDR3 has 16 amino acids. As DNA, the CDR3 is TGTGCCAGCAGTTTAGTGGGCAAAGGGGGCGATCAGCCCCAGCATTTT. Its translation is CASSLVGKGGDQPQHF.

This clonotype was counted between two and nine times. CDR3 protein: CSARAGTTDTGELFF. Written as DNA, the CDR3 is TGCAGTGCTAGAGCCGGGACGACCGACACCGGGGAGCTGTTTTTT. The chain joins TRBV20-1 to TRBJ2-2; D could derive from TRBD1 or TRBD2 (5 bases each). V was clipped by 1 base and J by 3 bases, with 12 bases between them. The CDR3 has 15 residues. The germline V gene encodes CDR1 DFQATT and CDR2 SNEGSKA (reference sequence).

The chain joins TRBV7-8 to TRBJ1-5; tentatively, D is TRBD1 (5 bases). Germline V gene sequence: CDR1 SGHVS, CDR2 FQNEAQ. V lost 4 bases, J lost 4 bases, and 14 bases lay in between. CDR3 length: 15 amino acids. CDR3 bases: TGTGCCAGCAGCTGGAGGACATGGGGGAATCAGCCCCAGCATTTT. Translation: CASSWRTWGNQPQHF.

This clonotype has at least ten counts. This chain links TRBV19 with TRBJ1-1, with TRBD1 identical over 7 bases. Per the germline V gene, CDR1 is LNHDA and CDR2 is SQIVND (reference sequence). This CDR3 is built from 12 residues. Unmatched junction bases numbered 3, after V lost 5 bases and J lost 6 bases. The CDR3 loop is CASSPTGAEAFF. CDR3 sequence (DNA): TGTGCCAGTAGTCCCACAGGGGCTGAAGCTTTCTTT.

The V call is TRBV7-8, the J call TRBJ2-6; tentative D call: TRBD1 (5 bases). Germline CDR1 reads SGHVS; CDR2 reads FQNEAQ. The CDR3 length is 18 residues. V lost 1 base, J lost 0 bases, and 13 bases lay in between. For the CDR3, the DNA is TGTGCCAGCAGCTTAGGACCAAAAGGGGCCTCTGGGGCCAACGTCCTGACTTTC. Its protein is CASSLGPKGASGANVLTF.

This clonotype came up a few times. The J gene is TRBJ1-5, the V gene TRBV19; D is uncertain. Germline V lookup: CDR1 LNHDA, CDR2 SQIVND (reference sequence). The length of the CDR3 is 15 residues. Trimming pared 6 bases from V and 0 bases from J, leaving 12 bases between. The CDR3 nucleotides read TGTGCCAGTAGCCTGACGGTCTATAGCAATCAGCCCCAGCATTTT. It translates to CASSLTVYSNQPQHF. Based on the CDR3 plus reference TRBV19 and TRBJ1-5, the full variable domain is DGGITQSPKYLFRKEGQNVTLSCEQNLNHDAMYWYRQDPGQGLRLIYYSQIVNDFQKGDIAEGYSVSREKKESFPLTVTSAQKNPTAFYLCASSLTVYSNQPQHFGDGTRLSIL.

This clonotype was counted at least ten times. The chain carries TRBV12-3 or TRBV12-4 and TRBJ2-1; TRBD2 matches 7 bases. The CDR3 is 14 amino acids. V lost 6 bases and J lost 4; bases outside the gene matches: 6. The CDR3: CASSPSGEYNEQFF. The CDR3 DNA reads TGTGCCAGCAGCCCCAGCGGGGAATACAATGAGCAGTTCTTC.

This clonotype was observed a handful of times. The V call is TRBV10-3, the J call TRBJ2-2, with a possible D match to TRBD2 (6 bases). The CDR3 has 14 residues. The germline CDR1 and CDR2 sequences are ENHRY and SYGVKD. The V end was cut by 6 bases, the J end by 1 base, with 9 bases between. The CDR3 nucleotides are TGTGCCATCAGAGCGGGTCAGAACACCGGGGAGCTGTTTTTT. The encoded protein is CAIRAGQNTGELFF.

There are many counts of this clonotype. V usage is TRBV6-1 and J usage is TRBJ1-1; TRBD1 is a possible D gene (5 bases). Trimming removed 6 bases from V and 0 bases from J, with 8 bases in between. Germline CDR1 is MNHNS and CDR2 is SASEGT. The CDR3 loop spans 13 amino acids. The CDR3 protein is CASREGLNTEAFF. In DNA, the CDR3 is TGTGCCAGCAGAGAGGGGTTGAACACTGAAGCTTTCTTT.

Ten or more counts support this clonotype. This chain uses TRBV28 with TRBJ2-5, with 9 bases fitting TRBD1. The ends lost 1 base at V and 5 bases at J; junction bases unmatched: 5. CDR3 length: 15 residues. CDR1 and CDR2 from the germline V gene are MDHEN and SYDVKM. The CDR3, as DNA: TGTGCCAGCAGTTTATTCGGGACAGGGAGGGAGACCCAGTACTTC. Translated: CASSLFGTGRETQYF.

This clonotype was counted many times. This chain uses TRBV7-9 with TRBJ2-3; no reliable D call. Trimming shortened V by 5 bases and J by 5 bases, and 14 bases separated the two germline ends. The CDR3 length is 14 residues. Germline V gene sequence: CDR1 SEHNR, CDR2 FQNEAQ (reference sequence). The CDR3 loop reads CASSRSAARDTQYF. As DNA, the CDR3 is TGTGCCAGCAGCCGGTCGGCGGCGAGAGATACGCAGTATTTT.